Each of the 6 T cell receptor beta chains below was sequenced from the same sample in a study of blood T cell repertoires in COVID-19. TCRdb's copy holds only in-frame clones and misses some; the assay was immunoSEQ multiplex PCR. The profile covers under 200,000 clones, with 88% appearing a single time and roughly 6% taken by the ten largest. Sequenced: peripheral blood. These receptors came from a man aged 35 to 55 with active or convalescent COVID-19.

The chain carries TRBV6-5 and TRBJ2-7; 11 bases align to TRBD1. V trimming: 0 bases; J trimming: 0 bases; junction bases outside the gene matches: 1. Germline CDR1 reads MNHEY; CDR2 reads SVGAGI. The CDR3 extends over 16 amino acids. CDR3 sequence (DNA): TGTGCCAGCAGTTACTCCGGGACAGGGGGCTCCTACGAGCAGTACTTC. Translated, it gives CASSYSGTGGSYEQYF.

V and J are TRBV12-5 and TRBJ1-3; 9 nucleotides line up with TRBD1. From germline, CDR1 is LGHNT and CDR2 FRNRAP. The CDR3 length is 14 residues. V lost 6 bases and J lost 3; bases outside the gene matches: 3. CDR3 amino acids: CASGTTGGGNTIYF. The CDR3 nucleotides read TGTGCTAGTGGCACGACAGGGGGTGGAAACACCATATATTTT. Based on the CDR3 plus reference TRBV12-5 and TRBJ1-3, the full variable domain is DARVTQTPRHKVTEMGQEVTMRCQPILGHNTVFWYRQTMMQGLELLAYFRNRAPLDDSGMPKDRFSAEMPDATLATLKIQPSEPRDSAVYFCASGTTGGGNTIYFGEGSWLTVV.

The chain combines TRBV7-2 with TRBJ2-1; 8 bases agree with TRBD1. This CDR3 is built from 14 residues. Germline V CDR1 and CDR2: SGHTA, FQGNSA. The junction had 9 bases not matched to a gene; V was cut back by 7 bases and J by 7 bases. DNA for the CDR3: TGTGCCAGCAACACAGGGGGGCCAGGGAATGAGCAGTTCTTC. Encoded protein: CASNTGGPGNEQFF.

J is TRBJ1-2 and V is TRBV12-3 or TRBV12-4; a weak D match, TRBD1 (6 bases). This CDR3 comprises 13 residues. V was cut by 5 bases and J by 4 bases, with 11 bases left in between. DNA for the CDR3: TGTGCCAGCAGTACTACAGGGAGCTATGGCTACACCTTC. Translation: CASSTTGSYGYTF.

CDR3 nucleotides: TGTGCCAGCTCACCATACGGGGAGGGTAGGCTTTCACCCCTCCACTTT. Protein product: CASSPYGEGRLSPLHF. The chain combines TRBV18 with TRBJ1-6; no clear D. The length of the CDR3 is 16 residues. Germline values: CDR1 KGHSH, CDR2 LQKENI. V gave up 2 bases and J gave up 9 bases, with 17 bases separating them.

The V call is TRBV14, the J call TRBJ2-7, with TRBD1 identical over 10 bases. From germline, CDR1 is SGHDN and CDR2 FVKESK. J lost 4 bases, V lost 4 bases, and 4 bases had no gene match. The CDR3 loop spans 14 amino acids. CDR3 in amino acids: CASSRDRGGYEQYF. The CDR3 DNA reads as TGTGCCAGCAGCCGGGACAGGGGAGGATACGAGCAGTACTTC. Full variable domain (rest looked up from reference TRBV14 and TRBJ2-7): EAGVTQFPSHSVIEKGQTVTLRCDPISGHDNLYWYRRVMGKEIKFLLHFVKESKQDESGMPNNRFLAERTGGTYSTLKVQPAELEDSGVYFCASSRDRGGYEQYFGPGTRLTVT.